These 8 T cell receptor beta chains came from one sample sequenced in a study of T cells after yellow fever vaccination. TCRdb independently ran MiXCR on the 5' RACE reads; one entry per CDR3 protein. Of approximately 300,000 distinct CDR3 sequences in the sample, roughly 6.8% were seen once. The sequencing used PBMCs, collected about 49 days after the first yellow fever vaccination. The receptors were gathered from a man younger than 35 who received the YFV17D yellow fever vaccine.

The rearrangement links TRBV6-1 to TRBJ1-2; 9 nucleotides agree with TRBD1. V was pared by 7 bases and J by 3 bases, with 3 bases of the junction left unmatched. Germline CDR1 reads MNHNS; CDR2 reads SASEGT. The CDR3 spans 13 residues. This CDR3 reads CASNTGGDYGYTF. DNA for the CDR3: TGTGCCAGCAACACAGGGGGCGACTATGGCTACACCTTC.

The table lists this clonotype with a few counts. The chain carries TRBV7-2 and TRBJ2-2; 10 bases fit TRBD2. V lost 5 bases, J lost 4 bases, and 7 bases stayed unmatched. The CDR3 has 16 amino acids. CDR1 and CDR2 from the germline V gene are SGHTA and FQGNSA. CDR3 residues: CASSPQRGGFTGELFF. As DNA, the CDR3 is TGTGCCAGCAGCCCCCAGCGGGGGGGCTTCACCGGGGAGCTGTTTTTT.

The genes are TRBV6-2 or TRBV6-3 and TRBJ1-1; TRBD1 might be the D (5 bases). This CDR3 is 15 amino acids long. V lost 2 bases and J lost 4, with 14 bases in between. CDR1 is MNHEY and CDR2 is SVGEGT in the germline V gene. CDR3 residues: CASSYRGQGSTEAFF. The CDR3 coding sequence is TGTGCCAGCAGTTACCGCGGACAAGGCAGCACTGAAGCTTTCTTT.

The V and J genes are TRBV5-6 and TRBJ1-5; no clear D gene. V dropped 0 bases and J dropped 5 bases, with 9 bases sitting between them. The CDR3 loop spans 14 amino acids. The germline gives CDR1 SGHDT, CDR2 YYEEEE. The CDR3 nucleotides are TGTGCCAGCAGCTTGGGGTGGGCCGATCAGCCCCAGCATTTT. It translates to CASSLGWADQPQHF. Using reference TRBV5-6 and TRBJ1-5 for the parts outside the CDR3, the full variable domain is DAGVTQSPTHLIKTRGQQVTLRCSPKSGHDTVSWYQQALGQGPQFIFQYYEEEERQRGNFPDRFSGHQFPNYSSELNVNALLLGDSALYLCASSLGWADQPQHFGDGTRLSIL.

The chain employs TRBV20-1 and TRBJ2-1, with D possibly matching TRBD2 (6 bases). CDR1 is DFQATT, CDR2 SNEGSKA, per germline (reference sequence). The length of the CDR3 is 14 residues. The V end lost 3 bases, the J end lost 1 base, and 10 bases lay between the germline ends. CDR3 region: CSARGDSSYNEQFF. The CDR3 DNA reads as TGCAGTGCTAGGGGGGACTCTTCCTACAATGAGCAGTTCTTC.

This clonotype was observed a few times. J is TRBJ2-2 and V is TRBV6-2 or TRBV6-3; D gene ambiguous. The CDR3 covers 13 residues. V gave up 4 bases and J gave up 6 bases, with 9 bases separating them. Germline V gene data show CDR1 as MNHEY and CDR2 as SVGEGT. In DNA, the CDR3 is TGTGCCAGCAGTTCCATCCCCGCCGGGGAGCTGTTTTTT. Translation gives CASSSIPAGELFF.

In this sample, this clonotype turned up a few times. The chain has TRBV4-3 and TRBJ2-1; 7 positions match TRBD2. This CDR3 has 18 amino acids. The germline V gene encodes CDR1 LGHNA and CDR2 YSLEER. Trimming at V came to 0 bases and at J to 5 bases, leaving 13 bases not matched to a gene. The chain's CDR3 is CASSQEPPFLAAHNEQFF. The DNA of the CDR3 is TGCGCCAGCAGCCAAGAACCCCCTTTCCTAGCGGCACACAATGAGCAGTTCTTC.

This clonotype was observed a handful of times. This chain joins TRBV4-3 and TRBJ2-5; D is unclear. The CDR3 loop spans 15 amino acids. Germline V gene data show CDR1 as LGHNA and CDR2 as YSLEER. The ends were cut back, 0 bases at V and 1 base at J, with 9 bases in the middle. The CDR3 here is CASSQDRAAQETQYF. The CDR3 region has the DNA TGCGCCAGCAGCCAAGATCGGGCAGCCCAAGAGACCCAGTACTTC.